This T cell receptor (beta chain) was found in a study of T-cell reconstitution after alpha-beta-depleted transplantation in children (dated by TCRdb to about 2016). About the study as a whole: Using TCR repertoire profiling, the study followed T-cell immune reconstitution in a quantitative way in children after TCRalphabeta/CD19-depleted allogeneic hematopoietic cell transplantation. Overall study results and their limits: Over the following months the frequencies of hyperexpanded clones went down, and after one year T-cell counts and TCRbeta diversity were mostly credited to newly produced T cells. The apparently early recovery of alphabetaT-cell counts about two months after transplant reportedly depended on only several hundred rapidly expanded clones that came from non-depleted graft cells. The high TCRbeta diversity at day 60 in some patients was ascribed to recipient T cells and intrathymic progenitors that had survived conditioning.

Note on this clonotype: Its target antigen remains unknown. One base away there is no much larger clone; base qualities are not given.

Libraries were prepared through PCR. These reads were obtained on an Illumina HiSeq 2500. To normalize quantification of the TCRbeta repertoire, the TCR libraries were built with molecular barcoding that relied on unique molecular identifiers. The public sequencing data were trimmed at Q25 with fastp and processed into clonotypes with MiXCR by TCRdb, which kept only in-frame beta chains. Duplicate CDR3 protein sequences are folded into a single record with the most common DNA and genes. The sample yields over 90,000 distinct CDR3 sequences; 7.5% to 9.5% were counted once. The ten biggest clones cover about a sixth of the sample. The treatment or condition tag for this specimen amounts to: allogeneic hematopoietic cell transplantation with graft depleted of TCRalphabeta T cells and CD19 B cells. The transplant recipients were children given TCRalphabeta/CD19-depleted allogeneic hematopoietic cell grafts.

The CDR3 holds 15 amino acids from the cysteine to the phenylalanine. The sequence is cut down to CDR3 DNA, 45 bases in frame from base 1. V loses 8 bases of germline sequence and J loses 2 bases, and the interval between the two ends is 16 bases. Based on the germline V gene, the CDR1 and CDR2 sequences are MNHNS and SASEGT. Source: PBMCs, taken before TCRalphabeta/CD19-depleted stem cell transplant. This TCR was recovered from a boy aged 2 to 10 with acute lymphoblastic leukemia, due to receive a stem cell transplant. The sequence links TRBV6-1 to TRBJ2-1, with an unclear D gene assignment. The CDR3 here reads CASATTQYPYNEQFF. The sequence in DNA is TGTGCCAGCGCCACCACACAATATCCCTACAATGAGCAGTTCTTC.